The 18 T cell receptor beta chains given below trace back to one sample, sequenced in a study of blood T cell repertoires in COVID-19. Sequencing was performed with immunoSEQ multiplex PCR; in TCRdb, only in-frame clones are kept and a portion is missing. Of under 150,000 clones listed, around 81% are singletons. Source material: peripheral blood. Receptors originate from a woman aged 60-75 years with active or convalescent COVID-19.

This chain links TRBV5-4 with TRBJ2-2; the match to TRBD1 covers 10 bases. The CDR3 consists of 16 residues. Trimming cost V 2 bases and J 6 bases; bases outside gene matches: 7. CDR1 SGHNT and CDR2 YYREEE come from the germline V gene (reference sequence). The chain's CDR3 is CASSFGTGEGAGELFF. The CDR3 coding sequence is TGTGCCAGCAGCTTCGGGACAGGGGAGGGGGCCGGGGAGCTGTTTTTT.

With respect to this clone: One junction end does not reproduce the germline sequence, and a read error may be involved. The chain recombines TRBV28 with TRBJ1-2, with a possible D match to TRBD1 (5 bases). Germline V gives CDR1 MDHEN, CDR2 SYDVKM. The CDR3 runs to 12 residues. The CDR3 protein is CASSPGRQGAPF. For the CDR3, the DNA is TGTGCCAGCAGTCCTGGGAGGCAGGGAGCTCCCTTC.

This sequence joins TRBV5-1 and TRBJ2-5, with D possibly TRBD2 on 5 matching bases. The ends were cut back, 4 bases at V and 5 bases at J, with 12 bases in the middle. Germline V gene data show CDR1 as SGHRS and CDR2 as YFSETQ. This CDR3 region has 13 residues. This CDR3 reads CASSPGSGETQYF. The CDR3 DNA reads TGCGCCAGCAGCCCCGGAAGCGGCGAGACCCAGTACTTC.

The V and J genes are TRBV2 and TRBJ2-1; 10 bases are a match to TRBD2. The CDR3 contains 16 residues. After removal of 6 bases from V and 10 bases from J, the junction contained 15 bases not matched to a gene. Per the germline V gene, CDR1 is SNHLY and CDR2 is FYNNEI. CDR3 sequence (DNA): TGTGCCAGCAGCCCCGAAGGGGTAGCGGGAGGCCCCGAGCAGTTCTTC. Residues: CASSPEGVAGGPEQFF.

The rearrangement uses TRBV5-4 and TRBJ2-1; 7 bases are shared with TRBD1. With 3 bases clipped from V and 8 bases from J, the junction kept 14 bases outside the gene matches. Per the germline V gene, CDR1 is SGHNT and CDR2 is YYREEE (reference sequence). This CDR3 has 16 residues. CDR3 in amino acids: CASSSARGDSLYEQFF. CDR3 nucleotide sequence: TGTGCCAGCAGCTCCGCGCGTGGGGACAGTTTGTATGAGCAGTTCTTC.

This rearrangement joins TRBV12-3 or TRBV12-4 to TRBJ2-7, with D perhaps matching TRBD1 (7 bases). CDR3 length equals 13 residues. The V end lost 6 bases, the J end lost 6 bases, and 15 bases lay between the germline ends. The CDR3 DNA is TGTGCCAGCAGCCCCCCAGGGGGGTCCGAGCAGTACTTC. Translation: CASSPPGGSEQYF.

V gene TRBV5-4 combines with J gene TRBJ2-1, with D perhaps TRBD1 (5 bases). Between the trimmed V and J ends, which lost 3 bases and 0 bases, there was a span of 19 bases. The CDR3 is 18 residues long. Germline assignment: CDR1 SGHNT and CDR2 YYREEE (reference sequence). The CDR3: CASSSSPLGRSSYNEQFF. The CDR3 DNA follows: TGTGCCAGCAGCTCGTCCCCACTGGGGCGTAGCTCCTACAATGAGCAGTTCTTC.

The gene calls are TRBV9 and TRBJ1-6; TRBD1 is a possible D gene (6 bases). V lost 0 bases, J lost 9 bases, and 13 bases lay in between. Germline CDR1 SGDLS, CDR2 YYNGEE. This CDR3 comprises 15 residues. In DNA form, the CDR3 reads TGTGCCAGCAGCGTAGGGGGGCAGATAGGTTCACCCCTCCACTTT. As protein: CASSVGGQIGSPLHF.

The chain couples TRBV18 to TRBJ2-1; 10 bases match TRBD2. Germline CDR1 KGHSH, CDR2 LQKENI. This CDR3 has 15 residues. The V and J ends lost 2 bases and 7 bases, in that order; junction bases with no gene match: 5. The CDR3 DNA reads as TGTGCCAGCTCACCATATAGCGGGAGGCCAAATGAGCAGTTCTTC. It yields the protein CASSPYSGRPNEQFF.

The table lists this clone with a count of one. J is TRBJ2-7 and V is TRBV2, with TRBD2 matching 8 bases. With 3 bases clipped from V and 6 bases from J, the junction kept 13 bases outside the gene matches. Germline lookup yields CDR1 SNHLY and CDR2 FYNNEI. The CDR3 sequence is 16 residues long. CDR3 residues: CASSDVTVGTSREQYF. In nucleotides, the CDR3 is TGTGCCAGCAGTGATGTGACTGTCGGGACTAGTCGCGAGCAGTACTTC.

The chain carries TRBV19 and TRBJ2-1, with a tentative D call TRBD2 (6 bases). The CDR3 contains 15 residues. Trimming removed 4 bases at V and 4 bases at J, with 14 bases between. Germline V gene sequence: CDR1 LNHDA, CDR2 SQIVND (reference sequence). The CDR3: CASSKGTVRYNEQFF. Here the CDR3 DNA reads TGTGCCAGTAGTAAGGGGACTGTAAGGTACAATGAGCAGTTCTTC.

Only a few counts were recorded for this clone. The rearrangement uses TRBV7-2 and TRBJ2-5; TRBD2 might be the D (6 bases). The CDR3 is 15 residues long. Trimming cost V 2 bases and J 5 bases, with 15 bases left between them. The germline V gene has CDR1 SGHTA and CDR2 FQGNSA. The DNA for the CDR3 is TGTGCCAGCAGCTTACCGATGGGACTCCAGGAGACCCAGTACTTC. This codes for CASSLPMGLQETQYF.

The chain couples TRBV29-1 to TRBJ2-5; 10 nucleotides agree with TRBD2. The CDR3 covers 12 residues. The V and J ends lost 8 bases and 3 bases, in that order; junction bases with no gene match: 3. Germline values: CDR1 SQVTM, CDR2 ANQGSEA. The CDR3 DNA reads as TGCAGCTCTCTAGCGGGAGAAGAGACCCAGTACTTC. It codes for CSSLAGEETQYF.

V is TRBV28 and J is TRBJ2-5; 8 bases map to TRBD1. Germline loops: CDR1 MDHEN, CDR2 SYDVKM. Unmatched junction bases numbered 9, after V lost 5 bases and J lost 4 bases. CDR3 length equals 15 residues. As DNA, the CDR3 is TGTGCCAGCAGTGCCCAAACAGGGGGAGGAGAGACCCAGTACTTC. This codes for CASSAQTGGGETQYF.

About this clone itself: The sample contains more than one DNA sequence encoding this CDR3. The chain recombines TRBV27 with TRBJ2-7; weak D call: TRBD1 (6 bases). Germline V gene lookup returns CDR1 MNHEY and CDR2 SMNVEV (reference sequence). Trimming took 2 bases from V and 3 from J, leaving 8 bases between them. The length of the CDR3 is 13 residues. The CDR3 loop reads CASSLGQLYEQYF. The CDR3 nucleotides are TGTGCCAGCAGTTTAGGACAGCTCTACGAGCAGTACTTC.

This rearrangement joins TRBV9 to TRBJ2-5; 8 bases fit TRBD2. From germline, CDR1 is SGDLS and CDR2 YYNGEE. This CDR3 contains 14 residues. V was clipped by 4 bases and J by 7 bases; unmatched bases: 9. CDR3 nucleotide sequence: TGTGCCAGCAGCCCCAGGAGCGGGGGAGGGACCCAGTACTTC. The encoded protein is CASSPRSGGGTQYF.

The gene calls are TRBV5-1 and TRBJ2-2; TRBD2 aligns across 11 bases. Per germline, CDR1 SGHRS and CDR2 YFSETQ. V dropped 4 bases and J dropped 6; count of bases not matched to a gene: 5. The CDR3 has 15 amino acids. The CDR3 bases are TGCGCCAGCAGCACCGGGACTAGCGGTTCCGGGGAGCTGTTTTTT. Residues: CASSTGTSGSGELFF.

The chain recombines TRBV19 with TRBJ2-6; D is possibly TRBD2 (6 bases). Germline V lookup: CDR1 LNHDA, CDR2 SQIVND (reference sequence). V lost 3 bases to trimming and J lost 1 base, with 7 bases between them. CDR3 size: 15 residues. The chain's CDR3 is CASSIGGSGANVLTF. For the CDR3, the DNA is TGTGCCAGTAGTATCGGGGGTTCTGGGGCCAACGTCCTGACTTTC.